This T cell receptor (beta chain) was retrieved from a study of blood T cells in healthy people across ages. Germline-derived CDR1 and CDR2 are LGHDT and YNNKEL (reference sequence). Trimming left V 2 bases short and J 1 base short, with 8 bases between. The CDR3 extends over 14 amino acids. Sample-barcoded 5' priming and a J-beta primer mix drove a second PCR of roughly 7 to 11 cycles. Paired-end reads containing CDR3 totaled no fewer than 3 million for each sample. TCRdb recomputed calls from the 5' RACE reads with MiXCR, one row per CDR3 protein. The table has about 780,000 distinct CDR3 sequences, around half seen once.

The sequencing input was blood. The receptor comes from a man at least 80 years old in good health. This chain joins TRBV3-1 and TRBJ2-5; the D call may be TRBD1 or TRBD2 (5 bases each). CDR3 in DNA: TGTGCCAGCAGCCAACGGGGCCTCCAAGAGACCCAGTACTTC. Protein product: CASSQRGLQETQYF.